These 10 T cell receptor beta chains were all obtained from the same sample, sequenced in a study of blood T cell repertoires in COVID-19 (dated by TCRdb to the early 2020s). Library creation used the immunoSEQ multiplex PCR assay. TCRdb provides this immuneACCESS table in a form limited to in-frame rearrangements. Some clones are lacking; in checked studies, under half of them reflect an unresolved V gene, and why the rest are absent is not known. This sample holds nearly 80,000 clones; 80% were observed only once. In total, the top ten clones hold 4.5% to 7% of the sample. The material sequenced was peripheral blood. The origin of the receptors is a man aged 55 to 69 with active or convalescent COVID-19.

In its sample, this clone was seen a few times. V and J are TRBV7-2 and TRBJ2-2; perhaps TRBD1 as D (6 bases). In germline, CDR1 is SGHTA, CDR2 FQGNSA. V gave up 6 bases and J gave up 5 bases, with 13 bases separating them. The CDR3 sequence is 14 residues long. CDR3 residues: CASRATGQTGELFF. In DNA form, the CDR3 reads TGTGCCAGCAGGGCGACAGGACAGACCGGGGAGCTGTTTTTT.

The V call is TRBV6-5, the J call TRBJ1-3; the D is unclear. Germline assignment: CDR1 MNHEY and CDR2 SVGAGI. The V and J ends lost 6 bases and 3 bases respectively, with 12 bases between them. CDR3 size: 14 residues. The CDR3 DNA reads TGTGCCAGCAGCCCGGAGTCTTATGGAAACACCATATATTTT. Translation: CASSPESYGNTIYF.

The count of this clone is one. The chain uses TRBV7-2 and TRBJ1-1; a possible D gene is TRBD1 (6 bases). Between the trimmed V and J ends, which lost 5 bases and 0 bases, there was a span of 10 bases. This CDR3 region has 14 residues. CDR1 is SGHTA and CDR2 is FQGNSA in the germline V gene. CDR3 protein: CASSTTGLNTEAFF. In DNA form, the CDR3 reads TGTGCCAGCAGCACGACAGGACTGAACACTGAAGCTTTCTTT.

The V gene is TRBV5-1, the J gene TRBJ1-4, with D possibly being TRBD1 (6 bases). Germline V lookup: CDR1 SGHRS, CDR2 YFSETQ. This CDR3 region has 14 residues. The V and J ends lost 2 bases and 7 bases respectively, with 12 bases between them. In DNA, the CDR3 is TGCGCCAGCAGCTTAACAGGGTCGGGTGAAAAACTGTTTTTT. It specifies CASSLTGSGEKLFF.

The chain joins TRBV5-1 to TRBJ2-2; TRBD2 is a possible D gene (7 bases). Germline CDR1 reads SGHRS; CDR2 reads YFSETQ. The CDR3 runs 17 residues. V was pared by 0 bases and J by 4 bases, with 16 bases between. CDR3 coding DNA: TGCGCCAGCAGCTTGGCCCCCCCGGGGGGCAGCACCGGGGAGCTGTTTTTT. This translates into CASSLAPPGGSTGELFF.

There are a few counts of this clone. The chain employs TRBV7-9 and TRBJ1-6; D unclear. The CDR3 runs 14 residues. V was cut by 5 bases and J by 8 bases, with 13 bases left in between. Germline-derived CDR1 and CDR2 are SEHNR and FQNEAQ (reference sequence). CDR3 nucleotide sequence: TGTGCCAGCAGCCCAGCCCGCGGTTATTCACCCCTCCACTTT. It is translated as CASSPARGYSPLHF.

The chain couples TRBV5-1 to TRBJ2-7, with D tentatively TRBD2 (6 bases). CDR1 and CDR2 (germline): SGHRS, YFSETQ. The CDR3 consists of 13 residues. V gave up 4 bases and J gave up 6 bases, with 14 bases separating them. This chain's CDR3 is CASSPREAGEQYF. In DNA, the CDR3 is TGCGCCAGCAGCCCCAGGGAGGCGGGCGAGCAGTACTTC.

J is TRBJ1-1 and V is TRBV18; D remains ambiguous. The CDR3 has 13 amino acids. V lost 2 bases and J 2 bases, leaving 6 bases between the germline ends. Germline loops: CDR1 KGHSH, CDR2 LQKENI. The CDR3: CASSPEANTEAFF. The CDR3, as DNA: TGTGCCAGCTCACCAGAGGCAAACACTGAAGCTTTCTTT. The whole variable domain, filled in from reference TRBV18 and TRBJ1-1, reads NAGVMQNPRHLVRRRGQEARLRCSPMKGHSHVYWYRQLPEEGLKFMVYLQKENIIDESGMPKERFSAEFPKEGPSILRIQQVVRGDSAAYFCASSPEANTEAFFGQGTRLTVV.

The genes are TRBV21-1 and TRBJ1-1; the D call of TRBD1 is as the table states it, not checked on the DNA. TRBV21-1 is deemed a pseudogene. The length of the CDR3 is 14 residues. Here the CDR3 DNA reads TGTGCCAGCAGGAGACAGGGATTAAACACTGAAGCTTTCTTT. Translation gives CASRRQGLNTEAFF.

Ten or more counts support this clone. V usage is TRBV29-1 and J usage is TRBJ2-3, with TRBD2 matching 8 bases. Germline V gene sequence: CDR1 SQVTM, CDR2 ANQGSEA. CDR3 length: 15 residues. After removal of 4 bases from V and 0 bases from J, the junction contained 6 bases not matched to a gene. Written as DNA, the CDR3 is TGCAGCGTTGTCCCCAGCGGGGGCAGCACAGATACGCAGTATTTT. Its protein is CSVVPSGGSTDTQYF.